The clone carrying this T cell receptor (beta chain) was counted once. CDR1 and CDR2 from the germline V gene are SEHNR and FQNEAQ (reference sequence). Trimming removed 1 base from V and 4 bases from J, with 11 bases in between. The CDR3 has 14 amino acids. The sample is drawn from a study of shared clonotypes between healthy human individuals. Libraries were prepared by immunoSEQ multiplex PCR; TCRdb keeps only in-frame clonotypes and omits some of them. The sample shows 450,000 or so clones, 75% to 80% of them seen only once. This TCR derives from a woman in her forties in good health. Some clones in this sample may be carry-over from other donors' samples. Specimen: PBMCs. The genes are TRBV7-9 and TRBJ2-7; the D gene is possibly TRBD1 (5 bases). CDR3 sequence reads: CASSLEGHLYEQYF. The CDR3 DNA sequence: TGTGCCAGCAGCTTAGAGGGGCATCTTTACGAGCAGTACTTC.